Shown below are 17 T cell receptor beta chains from a single sample sequenced in a study of spatial heterogeneity in lung cancer. The time point here: sample taken at primary tumor resection. Unsorted samples of tumor, nontumor lung or frozen PBMC had their whole RNA sequenced. Each CDR3 protein is one row after TCRdb ran MiXCR on the 5' RACE reads. This table holds approximately 4,400 distinct CDR3 sequences, approximately 15% found once. The sequencing here drew on PBMCs, taken at surgery. Receptors were obtained from a male donor with early-stage non-small cell lung cancer.

In this sample, this clonotype is medium-sized. The chain uses TRBV18 and TRBJ2-1, with D possibly matching TRBD1 (5 bases). The germline V gene has CDR1 KGHSH and CDR2 LQKENI. Trimming took off 4 bases at V and 4 bases at J, with 11 bases between the two ends. The length of the CDR3 is 14 residues. CDR3 DNA: TGTGCCAGCTCACTGCAGGGATATTACAATGAGCAGTTCTTC. It specifies CASSLQGYYNEQFF.

This clonotype was seen repeatedly, ten times or more. The DNA of the CDR3 is TGTGCCAGCAGTGAAAGTCTGGACCAGCCCCAGCATTTT. It is translated as CASSESLDQPQHF. V is TRBV2 and J is TRBJ1-5; D remains ambiguous. Germline CDR1 and CDR2: SNHLY and FYNNEI. Trimming stripped 2 bases from V and 7 bases from J, with 9 bases between. This CDR3 region has 13 residues.

Ten or more counts support this clonotype. The rearrangement links TRBV29-1 to TRBJ1-1; D not certain. Trimming removed 4 bases from V and 8 bases from J, with 2 bases in between. The CDR3 is 8 residues long. The germline V gene has CDR1 SQVTM and CDR2 ANQGSEA. The DNA of the CDR3 is TGCAGCGTTGGGGAAGCTTTCTTT. It encodes CSVGEAFF.

This clonotype was detected ten times or more. The chain is built from TRBV5-1 and TRBJ1-1; D may be TRBD1 (5 bases). CDR1 SGHRS and CDR2 YFSETQ come from the germline V gene. This CDR3 has 13 residues. Trimming shortened V by 0 bases and J by 11 bases, and 14 bases separated the two germline ends. The CDR3 nucleotides read TGCGCCAGCAGCTTGGGGCAGGGTTTTTCGGCTTTCTTT. Translation: CASSLGQGFSAFF.

The table lists this clonotype with many counts. The rearrangement uses TRBV14 and TRBJ2-2, with a tentative D call TRBD1 (6 bases). V was cut by 1 base and J by 9 bases, with 15 bases left in between. The germline V gene encodes CDR1 SGHDN and CDR2 FVKESK. This CDR3 is 15 amino acids long. The DNA for the CDR3 is TGTGCCAGCAGCCAAGGGGCTACAGGGTGGCGGGAGCTGTTTTTT. It codes for CASSQGATGWRELFF.

This clonotype was seen many times. The chain joins TRBV7-9 to TRBJ2-1; 13 bases map to TRBD2. J lost 4 bases, V lost 5 bases, and 8 bases had no gene match. CDR1 SEHNR and CDR2 FQNEAQ come from the germline V gene (reference sequence). The CDR3 spans 17 residues. The DNA for the CDR3 is TGTGCCAGCAGCCCACGCAGACTAGCGGGGGGTTACAATGAGCAGTTCTTC. It is translated as CASSPRRLAGGYNEQFF.

This clonotype is medium-sized by share. V and J are TRBV28 and TRBJ2-2; D call uncertain. The V end was cut by 3 bases, the J end by 7 bases, with 15 bases between. Looked up from germline, CDR1 is MDHEN and CDR2 is SYDVKM. CDR3 length equals 15 residues. CDR3 sequence (DNA): TGTGCCAGCAGTTTGCCCAGGTCGTGGGTCGGGGAGCTGTTTTTT. Translating gives CASSLPRSWVGELFF.

This clonotype was picked up many times. This chain uses TRBV7-8 with TRBJ2-2; 7 bases agree with TRBD2. The CDR3 loop spans 15 amino acids. V dropped 1 base and J dropped 3; count of bases not matched to a gene: 2. The V gene's germline CDR1 is SGHVS and CDR2 FQNEAQ. The CDR3 spells CASSLVGGDTGELFF. The CDR3 DNA is TGTGCCAGCAGCTTAGTGGGAGGGGACACCGGGGAGCTGTTTTTT. The complete variable domain, with remaining parts taken from reference TRBV7-8 and TRBJ2-2, reads GAGVSQSPRYKVAKRGQDVALRCDPISGHVSLFWYQQALGQGPEFLTYFQNEAQLDKSGLPSDRFFAERPEGSVSTLKIQRTQQEDSAVYLCASSLVGGDTGELFFGEGSRLTVL.

This clonotype was seen repeatedly, ten times or more. The gene calls are TRBV11-2 and TRBJ2-2; 9 nucleotides agree with TRBD2. Germline CDR1 reads SGHAT; CDR2 reads FQNNGV. This CDR3 is built from 22 residues. Germline trimming cut 2 bases from V and 0 bases from J; bases unmatched to any gene: 19. As DNA, the CDR3 is TGTGCCAGCAGCTTATCTTACGCCAGGGCGGGAGGGTCCTCCTCGAACACCGGGGAGCTGTTTTTT. This codes for CASSLSYARAGGSSSNTGELFF. The whole variable domain, filled in from reference TRBV11-2 and TRBJ2-2, reads EAGVAQSPRYKIIEKRQSVAFWCNPISGHATLYWYQQILGQGPKLLIQFQNNGVVDDSQLPKDRFSAERLKGVDSTLKIQPAKLEDSAVYLCASSLSYARAGGSSSNTGELFFGEGSRLTVL.

This clonotype was found many times. The chain employs TRBV7-2 and TRBJ2-7; 8 nucleotides agree with TRBD1. Germline-derived CDR1 and CDR2 are SGHTA and FQGNSA. The CDR3 extends over 14 amino acids. V lost 3 bases, J lost 6 bases, and 7 bases stayed unmatched. The CDR3 spells CASSLQGAIGEQYF. Here the CDR3 DNA reads TGTGCCAGCAGCTTGCAGGGGGCGATCGGCGAGCAGTACTTC.

V and J are TRBV6-5 and TRBJ2-6, with a weak D call TRBD1 (5 bases). CDR1 and CDR2 from the germline V gene are MNHEY and SVGAGI. Trimming took 2 bases from V and 0 from J, leaving 14 bases between them. The CDR3 totals 18 residues. CDR3 sequence reads: CASSYLGAGPSGANVLTF. The CDR3 region has the DNA TGTGCCAGCAGTTACCTTGGGGCAGGTCCCTCTGGGGCCAACGTCCTGACTTTC.

This clonotype was counted many times. The chain links TRBV7-9 to TRBJ1-6; no definite D call. V lost 2 bases and J 7 bases, leaving 6 bases between the germline ends. Germline CDR1 and CDR2: SEHNR and FQNEAQ (reference sequence). The CDR3 extends over 13 amino acids. CDR3 loop: CASSLQENSPLHF. The CDR3 bases are TGTGCCAGCAGCTTACAGGAAAATTCACCCCTCCACTTT.

This clonotype has at least ten counts. This chain connects TRBV13 to TRBJ1-1; D perhaps matches TRBD1 (5 bases). Germline V CDR1 and CDR2: PRHDT, FYEKMQ (reference sequence). CDR3 length: 15 amino acids. The V end was cut by 3 bases, the J end by 0 bases, with 11 bases between. The chain's CDR3 is CASSFLGRMNTEAFF. The CDR3 bases are TGTGCCAGCAGCTTCTTGGGGCGGATGAACACTGAAGCTTTCTTT.

This clonotype was detected ten times or more. The rearrangement joins TRBV23-1 to TRBJ2-7, with 10 bases matching TRBD1. TRBV23-1 is marked as an open reading frame, function uncertain. The V and J ends lost 8 bases and 5 bases, in that order; junction bases with no gene match: 9. CDR3 length: 14 residues. CDR3 sequence reads: CASGTGESENEQYF. The CDR3 DNA follows: TGCGCCAGCGGGACAGGGGAATCGGAAAACGAGCAGTACTTC.

This clonotype was observed a single time. This chain joins TRBV7-6 and TRBJ2-1; TRBD2 matches 13 bases. Looked up from germline, CDR1 is SGHVS and CDR2 is FNYEAQ. The CDR3 is made up of 17 amino acids. Losses at the gene ends were 4 bases for V and 8 bases for J; bases not matched to a gene: 11. The CDR3 DNA follows: TGTGCCAGCAGCTCCGAGGGACTAGCGGGATCGGTCTATGAGCAGTTCTTC. Protein sequence: CASSSEGLAGSVYEQFF.

This clonotype is categorized as medium-sized. The rearrangement joins TRBV14 to TRBJ1-1, with D hard to call. CDR1 and CDR2 from the germline V gene are SGHDN and FVKESK. The CDR3 is made up of 12 amino acids. V lost 0 bases to trimming and J lost 7 bases, with 6 bases between them. The CDR3 protein is CASSQEEGEAFF. In DNA form, the CDR3 reads TGTGCCAGCAGCCAAGAAGAGGGTGAAGCTTTCTTT.

The V call is TRBV5-1, the J call TRBJ2-7; D possibly matches TRBD1 or TRBD2 (5 bases each). The CDR3 length is 13 residues. Trimming cost V 4 bases and J 4 bases, with 12 bases left between them. The germline V gene has CDR1 SGHRS and CDR2 YFSETQ. CDR3 bases: TGCGCCAGCAGCGGGGACGGGCTGTACGAGCAGTACTTC. As protein: CASSGDGLYEQYF.